Presented here are 16 T cell receptor beta chains from one specimen sequenced in a study of cytomegalovirus exposure and HLA in healthy donors. With 60 Vbeta and 13 Jbeta primers, the PCR was carried out. Assay used: immunoSEQ multiplex PCR; TCRdb lists only in-frame clones, some missing. The data contain approximately 210,000 clones, 82% of them singletons. Sequencing was carried out using PBMCs. Receptors were obtained from a man aged 40-55 years in good health and CMV-seropositive.

The chain employs TRBV7-9 and TRBJ2-2; D perhaps matches TRBD2 (5 bases). V was cut by 8 bases and J by 1 base, with 11 bases left in between. The CDR3 contains 14 residues. Germline V gene sequence: CDR1 SEHNR, CDR2 FQNEAQ (reference sequence). The CDR3 sequence is CASGIALNTGELFF. In DNA form, the CDR3 reads TGTGCCAGCGGAATAGCGCTGAACACCGGGGAGCTGTTTTTT. Full variable domain (outside the CDR3, taken from reference TRBV7-9 and TRBJ2-2): DTGVSQNPRHKITKRGQNVTFRCDPISEHNRLYWYRQTLGQGPEFLTYFQNEAQLEKSRLLSDRFSAERPKGSFSTLEIQRTEQGDSAMYLCASGIALNTGELFFGEGSRLTVL.

The chain employs TRBV7-3 and TRBJ2-7; D is perhaps TRBD2 (6 bases). The CDR3 extends over 13 amino acids. V was clipped by 3 bases and J by 7 bases, with 13 bases between them. Germline CDR1 reads SGHTA; CDR2 reads FQGTGA. The CDR3 is CASSLAGWGEQYF. CDR3 DNA sequence: TGTGCCAGCAGCTTGGCGGGATGGGGTGAGCAGTACTTC.

V gene TRBV5-1 combines with J gene TRBJ1-4; tentative D call: TRBD1 (5 bases). The V and J ends lost 0 bases and 6 bases respectively, with 12 bases between them. The CDR3 contains 15 residues. CDR1 and CDR2 from the germline V gene are SGHRS and YFSETQ. The CDR3 reads CASSLVTGGDEKLFF. CDR3 bases: TGCGCCAGCAGCTTGGTTACGGGGGGAGATGAAAAACTGTTTTTT.

The CDR3 sequence: CASSTGLAGVSDTQYF. The CDR3 region has the DNA TGTGCCAGCAGCACGGGACTAGCGGGAGTAAGCGATACGCAGTATTTT. J is TRBJ2-3 and V is TRBV7-9; TRBD2 matches at 14 bases. V was pared by 5 bases and J by 6 bases, with 7 bases of the junction left unmatched. The germline CDR1 and CDR2 sequences are SEHNR and FQNEAQ (reference sequence). This CDR3 region has 16 residues.

This sequence joins TRBV27 and TRBJ2-1; 7 positions agree with TRBD2. Trimming took 5 bases from V and 4 from J; bases not matched to a gene: 5. The CDR3 contains 14 residues. CDR1 MNHEY and CDR2 SMNVEV come from the germline V gene (reference sequence). The CDR3 bases are TGTGCCAGCAGTAGCGGGATTTCTTACAATGAGCAGTTCTTC. This gives the protein CASSSGISYNEQFF.

The rearrangement uses TRBV5-1 and TRBJ2-1, with D possibly matching TRBD1 (5 bases). The CDR3 has 13 amino acids. Per germline, CDR1 SGHRS and CDR2 YFSETQ. V lost 0 bases and J lost 8, with 9 bases in between. This chain's CDR3 is CASSLDRGYEQFF. The CDR3 region has the DNA TGCGCCAGCAGCTTGGATAGGGGCTATGAGCAGTTCTTC.

The rearrangement links TRBV7-9 to TRBJ2-2; 8 bases are a match to TRBD2. The junction had 11 bases not matched to a gene; V was cut back by 5 bases and J by 6 bases. Germline CDR1 is SEHNR and CDR2 is FQNEAQ (reference sequence). The CDR3 is 16 amino acids. The CDR3 DNA follows: TGTGCCAGCAGCCTATGGGGATTAGCGGGACCCGGGGAGCTGTTTTTT. This codes for CASSLWGLAGPGELFF.

The chain has TRBV7-9 and TRBJ2-7, with D possibly being TRBD1 (6 bases). CDR1 is SEHNR, CDR2 FQNEAQ, per germline (reference sequence). Trimming took off 1 base at V and 4 bases at J, with 11 bases between the two ends. This CDR3 has 14 amino acids. The CDR3 bases are TGTGCCAGCAGCTTAGACAGGGTGTTATACGAGCAGTACTTC. This sequence encodes CASSLDRVLYEQYF.

On this clone: Other DNA sequences in the same sample also yield this CDR3. The chain is built from TRBV6-6 and TRBJ2-7; D is ambiguous. Germline values: CDR1 MNHNY, CDR2 SVGAGI (reference sequence). Trimming pared 6 bases from V and 2 bases from J, leaving 14 bases between. CDR3 length equals 14 residues. The CDR3 DNA is TGTGCCAGCAGCCCGCCCGGAGTGCCCTACGAGCAGTACTTC. It codes for CASSPPGVPYEQYF.

CDR3 loop: CAISRTEEGYTF. The CDR3 bases are TGTGCCATCAGTCGGACAGAGGAAGGCTACACCTTC. The genes are TRBV10-3 and TRBJ1-2; D possibly corresponds to TRBD1 (6 bases). CDR3 size: 12 residues. With 5 bases removed from V and 8 bases from J, the gap between germline ends came to 12 bases. Germline CDR1 reads ENHRY; CDR2 reads SYGVKD.

The rearrangement links TRBV9 to TRBJ1-1; D remains unclear. V dropped 7 bases and J dropped 1 base, with 14 bases sitting between them. The V gene's germline CDR1 is SGDLS and CDR2 YYNGEE. The CDR3 runs to 14 residues. In DNA, the CDR3 is TGTGCCAGCGCGAGCCAGGTGGGGAACACTGAAGCTTTCTTT. Protein sequence: CASASQVGNTEAFF.

The chain couples TRBV13 to TRBJ2-1; 8 bases align to TRBD1. CDR1 and CDR2 (germline): PRHDT, FYEKMQ (reference sequence). V was clipped by 4 bases and J by 7 bases; unmatched bases: 3. The CDR3 has 13 amino acids. The CDR3 DNA follows: TGTGCCAGCAGCTCCTACAGGGGGAATGAGCAGTTCTTC. As protein: CASSSYRGNEQFF.

V and J are TRBV5-6 and TRBJ2-7; D gene unclear. V was shortened by 0 bases and J by 2 bases, with 6 bases between the two germline ends. This CDR3 region has 13 residues. Germline V gene lookup returns CDR1 SGHDT and CDR2 YYEEEE. The CDR3 here is CASSLAQTYEQYF. The CDR3 DNA sequence: TGTGCCAGCAGCTTGGCCCAGACCTACGAGCAGTACTTC.

This clone has more than one count but fewer than ten. J is TRBJ2-1 and V is TRBV9; possibly TRBD2 for D (6 bases). Trimming pared 3 bases from V and 5 bases from J, leaving 18 bases between. The CDR3 consists of 16 residues. Per the germline V gene, CDR1 is SGDLS and CDR2 is YYNGEE. The CDR3 DNA reads as TGTGCCAGCAGCGGGAAGTGGGACTCCCAGGACAATGAGCAGTTCTTC. This translates into CASSGKWDSQDNEQFF.

The rearrangement links TRBV7-2 to TRBJ2-5, with D perhaps matching TRBD2 (6 bases). Germline CDR1 SGHTA, CDR2 FQGNSA. This CDR3 spans 14 amino acids. The V end was cut by 3 bases, the J end by 2 bases, with 10 bases between. CDR3 nucleotides: TGTGCCAGCAGCTTGTACCGGGGGCAAGAGACCCAGTACTTC. Its translation is CASSLYRGQETQYF. Full variable domain (missing parts from reference TRBV7-2 and TRBJ2-5): GAGVSQSPSNKVTEKGKDVELRCDPISGHTALYWYRQSLGQGLEFLIYFQGNSAPDKSGLPSDRFSAERTGGSVSTLTIQRTQQEDSAVYLCASSLYRGQETQYFGPGTRLLVL.

The V call is TRBV19, the J call TRBJ1-5, with D perhaps TRBD1 (6 bases). Trimming removed 4 bases at V and 4 bases at J, with 8 bases between. The CDR3 length is 13 residues. Germline V gives CDR1 LNHDA, CDR2 SQIVND (reference sequence). The CDR3 protein is CASSNQGNQPQHF. The CDR3 DNA reads TGTGCCAGTAGTAACCAGGGGAATCAGCCCCAGCATTTT.